The entry below gives a single T cell receptor (beta chain) sequence along with its context. The data are from a study of blood T cell repertoires in COVID-19. Background on the study: Collection of acute and convalescent COVID-19 samples took place in the United States, Italy and Spain. From T cells, B-cell-depleted T cells, or PBMCs came the material, which was cDNA or gDNA.

The CDR3 covers 14 residues. Germline trimming cut 1 base from V and 4 bases from J; bases unmatched to any gene: 0. Germline-derived CDR1 and CDR2 are LNHDA and SQIVND (reference sequence). In the authors' workflow: Amplification from reference gene primers served as the basis for estimated nucleated cell counts. The repertoire was sequenced with immunoSEQ multiplex PCR; TCRdb's copy has only in-frame clones and lacks some. For V, J and clone size, that table is used; D and trimming come from the DNA. The repertoire has under 50,000 clones, around 90% of them found once; the top ten carry 6.4%. The sequenced sample consisted of peripheral blood. The chain joins TRBV19 to TRBJ2-3; 9 bases are shared with TRBD1. The TCR sequence derives from a man in his 70s with active COVID-19. The CDR3: CASSIGQGADTQYF. The CDR3 DNA follows: TGTGCCAGTAGTATAGGACAGGGGGCAGATACGCAGTATTTT.